Described below is a single T cell receptor (beta chain) sequence and its context. The V end was cut by 0 bases, the J end by 1 base, with 12 bases between. Per the germline V gene, CDR1 is KGHSH and CDR2 is LQKENI. The CDR3 runs 16 residues. The sample originates from a study of blood T cell repertoires in COVID-19. At the level of the study: The study drew acute and convalescent COVID-19 samples from the United States, Italy and Spain. Sample material is recorded as cDNA or gDNA derived from T cells, B-cell-depleted T cells, or PBMCs.

Authors' data handling: Reference gene primers were amplified, and this amplification served to estimate nucleated cell counts. Measured with immunoSEQ multiplex PCR; TCRdb has only the in-frame clones, and not every one. V and J calls and clone size are copied from that table; D and trimming were computed from the DNA. The profile shows a few hundred thousand clones, roughly 87% of them singletons. The sequencing sample was made of peripheral blood. This sequence was found in a man aged 50 to 59 with active or convalescent COVID-19. The gene calls are TRBV18 and TRBJ1-1; D unclear. CDR3 in DNA: TGTGCCAGCTCACCACCGACTGCCTCGGAGAACACTGAAGCTTTCTTT. Its protein is CASSPPTASENTEAFF.